The 27 T cell receptor beta chains below were found in one sample sequenced in a study of vaccination and CD4 T cells after COVID-19. These receptors' antigens are unknown. Treatment: roughly 10-day PBMC culture with coronavirus spike peptide pools or control peptides (ViraFEST assay). CD4+ T cells that had been cultured provided DNA sequenced with the Oncomine TCR Beta short-read assay. TCRdb ran MiXCR on the PCR reads and lists one entry per CDR3 protein. The sample lists some 26,000 distinct CDR3 sequences, roughly 50% occurring once. The sample here was CD4+ T cells from blood, cultured in vitro, taken before SARS-CoV-2 vaccination. Receptors were obtained from a human donor who received a COVID-19 vaccine.

The chain uses TRBV6-1 and TRBJ2-1; 9 nucleotides agree with TRBD2. Germline values: CDR1 MNHNS, CDR2 SASEGT. V was clipped by 5 bases and J by 7 bases; unmatched bases: 3. The length of the CDR3 is 13 residues. The DNA for the CDR3 is TGTGCCAGCAGTCTAGCGGGACCTAATGAGCAGTTCTTC. Translating gives CASSLAGPNEQFF.

The chain couples TRBV7-3 to TRBJ1-2; D ambiguous. The CDR3 totals 14 residues. Germline CDR1 is SGHTA and CDR2 is FQGTGA. The V end lost 3 bases, the J end lost 8 bases, and 16 bases lay between the germline ends. The CDR3 DNA sequence: TGTGCCAGCAGCTTGAACGCACAAGGGTGGGGCTACACCTTC. This translates into CASSLNAQGWGYTF.

The J gene is TRBJ1-4, the V gene TRBV19; 9 nucleotides match TRBD1. Trimming removed 3 bases from V and 5 bases from J; junction bases left unmatched: 10. The CDR3 consists of 17 residues. Germline CDR1 LNHDA, CDR2 SQIVND (reference sequence). The CDR3 region is CASSILRQGGLNEKLFF. The CDR3 coding sequence is TGTGCCAGTAGTATCCTCCGACAGGGGGGTTTGAATGAAAAACTGTTTTTT. The whole variable domain, remainder taken from reference TRBV19 and TRBJ1-4, is DGGITQSPKYLFRKEGQNVTLSCEQNLNHDAMYWYRQDPGQGLRLIYYSQIVNDFQKGDIAEGYSVSREKKESFPLTVTSAQKNPTAFYLCASSILRQGGLNEKLFFGSGTQLSVL.

J is TRBJ1-5 and V is TRBV6-2 or TRBV6-3; 7 nucleotides match TRBD1. The CDR3 runs 15 residues. Trimming took 5 bases from V and 4 from J; bases not matched to a gene: 8. Germline V gene sequence: CDR1 MNHEY, CDR2 SVGEGT. The CDR3: CASSDDRARNQPQHF. The CDR3 nucleotides are TGTGCCAGCAGTGACGACAGGGCGCGTAATCAGCCCCAGCATTTT.

The gene calls are TRBV18 and TRBJ2-7; weak D call: TRBD1 (7 bases). The CDR3 is 14 amino acids. Trimming took 2 bases from V and 6 from J, leaving 14 bases between them. The germline CDR1 and CDR2 sequences are KGHSH and LQKENI. The CDR3: CASSPWAGGREQYF. The CDR3, as DNA: TGTGCCAGCTCACCATGGGCAGGGGGGCGCGAGCAGTACTTC.

CDR3: CSARKAGEADTQYF. The CDR3 DNA reads as TGCAGTGCTAGAAAAGCGGGGGAGGCAGATACGCAGTATTTT. This rearrangement joins TRBV20-1 to TRBJ2-3; the match to TRBD2 covers 8 bases. The CDR3 is made up of 14 amino acids. Germline V CDR1 and CDR2: DFQATT, SNEGSKA (reference sequence). J was trimmed by 4 bases and V by 2 bases; bases with no gene match: 5.

V gene TRBV10-1 combines with J gene TRBJ2-3; TRBD2 might be the D (5 bases). The germline V gene has CDR1 WNHNN and CDR2 SYGVQD (reference sequence). Trimming pared 8 bases from V and 0 bases from J, leaving 15 bases between. The CDR3 has 15 residues. The CDR3 here is CASGRVKGSTDTQYF. DNA for the CDR3: TGCGCCAGCGGGAGAGTAAAAGGGAGCACAGATACGCAGTATTTT.

The chain employs TRBV15 and TRBJ2-5, with a possible D match to TRBD1 (6 bases). V was cut by 4 bases and J by 2 bases, with 11 bases left in between. This CDR3 is 14 amino acids long. Germline V gene data show CDR1 as LNHNV and CDR2 as YYDKDF (reference sequence). Here the CDR3 reads CATSKGQIQETQYF. The CDR3 coding sequence is TGTGCCACCAGCAAAGGACAGATACAAGAGACCCAGTACTTC.

V gene TRBV27 combines with J gene TRBJ2-7, with 11 bases aligning to TRBD2. CDR3 length: 15 residues. The V gene end was trimmed by 5 bases and the J gene end by 3 bases; junction bases not matched to a gene: 6. The germline V gene encodes CDR1 MNHEY and CDR2 SMNVEV (reference sequence). The CDR3 bases are TGTGCCAGCAGTCTAGCGGGGGGCCGCCTCTACGAGCAGTACTTC. Encoded protein: CASSLAGGRLYEQYF.

A single count supports this clonotype. The chain has TRBV12-5 and TRBJ2-5; 7 bases agree with TRBD1. Germline CDR1 reads LGHNT; CDR2 reads FRNRAP. The V gene end was trimmed by 0 bases and the J gene end by 5 bases; junction bases not matched to a gene: 15. The CDR3 covers 18 residues. The CDR3 region has the DNA TGTGCTAGTGGTTTGGTACCCGGGACGACAGGGAGTAAGGAGACCCAGTACTTC. Its translation: CASGLVPGTTGSKETQYF.

This chain connects TRBV5-1 to TRBJ2-3; 11 bases align to TRBD2. The germline V gene has CDR1 SGHRS and CDR2 YFSETQ. V shed 4 bases and J 5 bases; nucleotides not matched to a gene: 12. This CDR3 region has 17 residues. CDR3: CASSLNSGGADGDTQYF. The CDR3 coding sequence is TGCGCCAGCAGCCTTAATAGCGGGGGGGCTGATGGAGATACGCAGTATTTT.

This rearrangement joins TRBV19 to TRBJ1-2; 9 bases are a match to TRBD1. Germline CDR1 and CDR2: LNHDA and SQIVND (reference sequence). This CDR3 comprises 15 residues. J gave up 4 bases and V 5 bases, and 8 bases lay outside the gene matches. The CDR3 spells CASSHTGTGPYGYTF. The CDR3 nucleotides read TGTGCCAGTAGTCATACCGGGACAGGGCCCTATGGCTACACCTTC. Variable domain in full (rest from reference TRBV19 and TRBJ1-2): DGGITQSPKYLFRKEGQNVTLSCEQNLNHDAMYWYRQDPGQGLRLIYYSQIVNDFQKGDIAEGYSVSREKKESFPLTVTSAQKNPTAFYLCASSHTGTGPYGYTFGSGTRLTVV.

This clonotype was detected a few times. The chain is built from TRBV30 and TRBJ1-6, with D unresolved. V was clipped by 7 bases and J by 0 bases, with 10 bases between them. CDR3 size: 14 residues. Germline values: CDR1 GTSNPN, CDR2 SVGIG (reference sequence). CDR3 nucleotide sequence: TGTGCCTTGACGCGAGGCTCCTATAATTCACCCCTCCACTTT. Its protein is CALTRGSYNSPLHF.

This clonotype was seen only once. The V and J genes are TRBV11-2 and TRBJ2-5; maybe TRBD2 (7 bases). V lost 0 bases, J lost 5 bases, and 10 bases lay in between. This CDR3 is built from 14 residues. Germline V gene data show CDR1 as SGHAT and CDR2 as FQNNGV. Here the CDR3 DNA reads TGTGCCAGCAGCTTAGATAGGGGGGGGGAGACCCAGTACTTC. This translates into CASSLDRGGETQYF.

V and J are TRBV18 and TRBJ2-7; 7 bases fit TRBD1. The CDR3 runs to 15 residues. Trimming took 4 bases from V and 3 from J; bases not matched to a gene: 9. Per the germline V gene, CDR1 is KGHSH and CDR2 is LQKENI. Here the CDR3 DNA reads TGTGCCAGCTCACTCGGACAGGAACAAAACTACGAGCAGTACTTC. The encoded protein is CASSLGQEQNYEQYF.

The genes are TRBV5-1 and TRBJ1-1; tentative D call: TRBD1 (5 bases). Germline V gene lookup returns CDR1 SGHRS and CDR2 YFSETQ. This CDR3 contains 15 residues. The V gene lost 7 bases and the J gene lost 3 bases, with 19 bases spanning the gap. Written as DNA, the CDR3 is TGCGCCAGCCTTCCTGGGGGAGGGTCGGACACTGAAGCTTTCTTT. It encodes CASLPGGGSDTEAFF. The full variable domain, rest sourced from reference TRBV5-1 and TRBJ1-1, is KAGVTQTPRYLIKTRGQQVTLSCSPISGHRSVSWYQQTPGQGLQFLFEYFSETQRNKGNFPGRFSGRQFSNSRSEMNVSTLELGDSALYLCASLPGGGSDTEAFFGQGTRLTVV.

The chain employs TRBV3-1 and TRBJ2-1; D uncertain. TRBJ2-7 matches the DNA end more closely, so the J call is doubtful. Germline V lookup: CDR1 LGHDT, CDR2 YNNKEL (reference sequence). The CDR3 totals 14 residues. The CDR3 reads CASSSSRSSYEQYF. The CDR3 region has the DNA TGTGCCAGCAGCTCCTCAAGGTCTTCGTACGAGCAGTACTTC.

In DNA, the CDR3 is TGCAGTGCTGAGCTAATATCCGGGGGGTATGGCTACACCTTC. Its translation: CSAELISGGYGYTF. The chain employs TRBV20-1 and TRBJ1-2; D is possibly TRBD1 (5 bases). Germline lookup yields CDR1 DFQATT and CDR2 SNEGSKA (reference sequence). The CDR3 length is 14 residues. V shed 5 bases and J shed 5 bases, with 18 bases lying between them.

The genes are TRBV15 and TRBJ1-5; weak D call: TRBD1 (6 bases). Trimming stripped 0 bases from V and 3 bases from J, with 9 bases between. CDR3 length: 15 amino acids. Germline CDR1 is LNHNV and CDR2 is YYDKDF (reference sequence). The chain's CDR3 is CATSRENRVNQPQHF. CDR3 bases: TGTGCCACCAGCAGAGAGAACAGGGTCAATCAGCCCCAGCATTTT. The full variable domain, in which reference TRBV15 and TRBJ1-5 provide the parts outside the CDR3, is DAMVIQNPRYQVTQFGKPVTLSCSQTLNHNVMYWYQQKSSQAPKLLFHYYDKDFNNEADTPDNFQSRRPNTSFCFLDIRSPGLGDTAMYLCATSRENRVNQPQHFGDGTRLSIL.

The rearrangement links TRBV2 to TRBJ2-4; no clear D. V was pared by 4 bases and J by 0 bases, with 10 bases between. The V gene's germline CDR1 is SNHLY and CDR2 FYNNEI. The CDR3 sequence is 15 residues long. CDR3 sequence reads: CASSGRELAKNIQYF. As DNA, the CDR3 is TGTGCCAGCAGTGGAAGGGAACTAGCCAAAAACATTCAGTACTTC.

The rearrangement joins TRBV25-1 to TRBJ1-2, with D possibly TRBD1 on 5 matching bases. The ends were cut back, 2 bases at V and 7 bases at J, with 20 bases in the middle. The CDR3 is 16 amino acids. In germline, CDR1 is MGHDK, CDR2 SYGVNS. The chain's CDR3 is CASSEHPGGGFVGYTF. The CDR3 bases are TGTGCCAGCAGTGAACACCCCGGGGGGGGGTTTGTTGGCTACACCTTC.

This clonotype was counted a few times. The limits of the CDR3 on the DNA are not certain, so only TCRdb's listed CDR3 is given. The J gene is TRBJ1-5, the V gene TRBV7-5; the table names TRBD1, a call not compared with the DNA. TRBV7-5 is shown as a pseudogene. The CDR3 contains 19 residues when both ends are counted. The CDR3 loop is CISVSEARGTAGLDQPQHF.

A few counts support this clonotype. The chain uses TRBV5-1 and TRBJ1-1; no clear D gene. Germline CDR1 and CDR2: SGHRS and YFSETQ. V lost 4 bases and J lost 1, with 11 bases in between. This CDR3 is built from 14 residues. This CDR3 is CASSHGERNTEAFF. The CDR3 DNA reads TGCGCCAGCAGCCACGGAGAGAGGAACACTGAAGCTTTCTTT.

This clonotype was seen only a few times. The CDR3 DNA reads as TGTGCTAGTGGTTTGGTAGCGGGGGGGATCACAGATACGCAGTATTTT. Its translation: CASGLVAGGITDTQYF. The chain employs TRBV12-5 and TRBJ2-3, with 10 bases aligning to TRBD2. This CDR3 has 16 amino acids. After removal of 0 bases from V and 2 bases from J, the junction contained 2 bases not matched to a gene. Germline CDR1 and CDR2: LGHNT and FRNRAP.

This clonotype was recorded a few times. V and J are TRBV20-1 and TRBJ2-5; 10 bases are a match to TRBD1. The ends lost 0 bases at V and 4 bases at J; junction bases unmatched: 2. This CDR3 comprises 14 residues. The germline V gene encodes CDR1 DFQATT and CDR2 SNEGSKA (reference sequence). In nucleotides, the CDR3 is TGCAGTGCTAGAGATCGGGACAGGGGAGAGACCCAGTACTTC. This sequence encodes CSARDRDRGETQYF.

The chain joins TRBV30 to TRBJ1-6, with 7 bases identical to TRBD1. This CDR3 has 14 residues. Germline CDR1 GTSNPN, CDR2 SVGIG (reference sequence). J was trimmed by 5 bases and V by 1 base; bases with no gene match: 2. CDR3 DNA sequence: TGTGCCTGGAGTGCCGGACAGGATAATTCACCCCTCCACTTT. This gives the protein CAWSAGQDNSPLHF.

As to this clonotype: At one end, the junction sequence differs from germline, possibly due to a read error. The V and J genes are TRBV5-3 and TRBJ1-3; D is ambiguous. TRBV5-3 is an open reading frame, and its role is uncertain. This CDR3 has 14 amino acids. The CDR3 DNA reads TGTGCCAGCAGCTTTGGAGGGAACGGAAACACCATATATTTT. As protein: CASSFGGNGNTIYF.